This TCR beta chain originates from a study of vaccination effects on CD4 cells after COVID-19. Study summary: As their vaccination, participants received two doses of either BNT162b2 or mRNA-1273. Study-wide results and caveats: Marked clonal contraction of both clone types appeared late after vaccination. Convalescent patients were few in the study, and early post-infection timepoints were absent.

This clone has a handful of counts. Its antigen remains unknown. V was clipped by 4 bases and J by 4 bases; unmatched bases: 13. CDR1 is SGHRS and CDR2 is YFSETQ in the germline V gene. The CDR3 has 17 residues. Pools of viral peptides were used by the ViraFEST assay to expand antigen-specific CD4+ T cells ahead of sequencing. Isolation of CD4+ T cells took place after 10 days of culture. The study found no prior SARS-CoV-2 infection in the vaccine recipients, who tested negative for nucleocapsid antibodies. Cultures used 2 million to 2.5 million PBMC per well, roughly 11 IU/ml IL-2 and approximately 10 ug/ml peptides. Repertoires were generated with immunoSEQ multiplex PCR, while TCRdb's copy carries only in-frame clones and drops some. Here the sample spans 55,000 or so clones, roughly 70% being singletons.

The chain couples TRBV5-1 to TRBJ1-4; 7 positions match TRBD1. The sequencing used CD4+ T cells from PBMCs cultured with SARS-CoV-2 spike peptides, collected before COVID-19 vaccination. The receptor comes from a human donor who received a COVID-19 vaccine. Here the CDR3 reads CASSPSEAQGHNEKLFF. CDR3 nucleotides: TGCGCCAGCAGCCCGTCGGAAGCACAGGGGCATAATGAAAAACTGTTTTTT.